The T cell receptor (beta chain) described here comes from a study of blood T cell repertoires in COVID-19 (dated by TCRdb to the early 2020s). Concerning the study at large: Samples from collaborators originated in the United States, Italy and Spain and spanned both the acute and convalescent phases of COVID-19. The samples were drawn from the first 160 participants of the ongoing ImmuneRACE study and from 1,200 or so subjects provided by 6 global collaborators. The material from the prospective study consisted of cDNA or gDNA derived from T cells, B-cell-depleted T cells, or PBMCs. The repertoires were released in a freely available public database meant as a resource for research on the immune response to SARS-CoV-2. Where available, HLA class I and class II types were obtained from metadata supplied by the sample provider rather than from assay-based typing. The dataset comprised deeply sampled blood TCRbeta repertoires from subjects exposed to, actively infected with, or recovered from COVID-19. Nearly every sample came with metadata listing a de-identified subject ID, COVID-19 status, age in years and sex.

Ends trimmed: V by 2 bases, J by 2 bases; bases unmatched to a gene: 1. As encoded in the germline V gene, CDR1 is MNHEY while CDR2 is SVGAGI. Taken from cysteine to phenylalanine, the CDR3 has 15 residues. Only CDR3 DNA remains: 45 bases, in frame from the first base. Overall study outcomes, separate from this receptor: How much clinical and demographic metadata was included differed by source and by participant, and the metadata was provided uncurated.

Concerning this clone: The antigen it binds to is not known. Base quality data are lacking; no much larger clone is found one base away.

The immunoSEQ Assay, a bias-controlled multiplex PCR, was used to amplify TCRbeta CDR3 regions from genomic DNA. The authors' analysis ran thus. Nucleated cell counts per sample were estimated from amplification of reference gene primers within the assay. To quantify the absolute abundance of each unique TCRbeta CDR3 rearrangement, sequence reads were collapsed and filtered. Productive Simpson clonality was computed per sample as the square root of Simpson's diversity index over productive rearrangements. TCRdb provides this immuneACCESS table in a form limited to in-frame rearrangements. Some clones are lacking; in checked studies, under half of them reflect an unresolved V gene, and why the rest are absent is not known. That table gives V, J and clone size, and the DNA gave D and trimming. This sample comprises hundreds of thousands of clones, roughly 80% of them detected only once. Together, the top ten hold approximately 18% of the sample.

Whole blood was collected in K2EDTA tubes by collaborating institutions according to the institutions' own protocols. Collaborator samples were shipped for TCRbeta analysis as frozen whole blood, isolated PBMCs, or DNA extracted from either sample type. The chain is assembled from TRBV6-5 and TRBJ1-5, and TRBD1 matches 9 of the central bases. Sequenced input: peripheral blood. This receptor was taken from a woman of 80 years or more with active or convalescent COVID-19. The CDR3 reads CASSYDRGGNQPQHF. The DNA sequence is TGTGCCAGCAGTTACGACAGGGGGGGCAATCAGCCCCAGCATTTT.